These 19 T cell receptor beta chains were all obtained from the same sample, sequenced in a study of blood T cell repertoires in COVID-19. Sequencing was performed with immunoSEQ multiplex PCR; in TCRdb, only in-frame clones are kept and a portion is missing. The sample includes 120,000 or so clones, around 90% of them seen just once. The sequenced material came from peripheral blood. The receptor source for this set is a woman aged 60-70 years with COVID-19, enrolled during active disease.

V is TRBV5-8 and J is TRBJ1-2, with D possibly TRBD1 on 6 matching bases. Trimming took 2 bases from V and 7 from J, leaving 12 bases between them. CDR3 size: 13 residues. Germline V gene lookup returns CDR1 SGHTS and CDR2 YDEGEE. CDR3 protein: CASSFTGLPGYTF. For the CDR3, the DNA is TGTGCCAGCAGCTTCACAGGGTTGCCTGGCTACACCTTC.

V is TRBV3-1 (or the pseudogene TRBV3-2) and J is TRBJ1-2; D is uncertain. V was shortened by 0 bases and J by 3 bases, with 8 bases between the two germline ends. Germline V CDR1 and CDR2: LGHDT, YNNKEL (reference sequence). The CDR3 spans 14 residues. Here the CDR3 reads CASSQEAGHYGYTF. Here the CDR3 DNA reads TGTGCCAGCAGCCAAGAGGCAGGTCACTATGGCTACACCTTC.

This clone has at least ten counts. This chain joins TRBV4-3 and TRBJ1-3; unclear D gene. This CDR3 spans 14 amino acids. CDR1 is LGHNA and CDR2 is YSLEER in the germline V gene. Trimming removed 0 bases from V and 0 bases from J, with 3 bases in between. This CDR3 is CASSQDNSGNTIYF. DNA of the CDR3: TGCGCCAGCAGCCAAGACAACTCTGGAAACACCATATATTTT.

The chain uses TRBV4-2 and TRBJ1-5; D gene uncertain. The ends were cut back, 2 bases at V and 1 base at J, with 9 bases in the middle. CDR3 length equals 15 residues. Germline CDR1 reads LGHNA; CDR2 reads YNFKEQ. CDR3 in amino acids: CASSQHRQSNQPQHF. The CDR3 bases are TGTGCCAGCAGCCAACACCGACAAAGCAATCAGCCCCAGCATTTT.

The rearrangement links TRBV5-5 to TRBJ1-4; 8 nucleotides agree with TRBD1. The germline CDR1 and CDR2 sequences are SGHKS and YYEKEE (reference sequence). The V gene end was trimmed by 4 bases and the J gene end by 8 bases; junction bases not matched to a gene: 16. The CDR3 loop spans 17 amino acids. The CDR3 loop is CASSGTGGVRVSEKLFF. DNA of the CDR3: TGTGCCAGCAGCGGGACAGGCGGGGTAAGGGTGAGCGAAAAACTGTTTTTT.

The sample holds one count of this clone. V usage is TRBV18 and J usage is TRBJ1-3; a weak D match, TRBD1 (5 bases). V lost 2 bases and J 0 bases, leaving 8 bases between the germline ends. CDR3 length: 15 amino acids. Germline V gene sequence: CDR1 KGHSH, CDR2 LQKENI. The CDR3 bases are TGTGCCAGCTCACCAGAAAGGGGCTCTGGAAACACCATATATTTT. Translating gives CASSPERGSGNTIYF.

The V and J genes are TRBV9 and TRBJ2-5, with 11 bases fitting TRBD2. Germline trimming cut 6 bases from V and 3 bases from J; bases unmatched to any gene: 7. The CDR3 is 15 amino acids. CDR1 is SGDLS, CDR2 YYNGEE, per germline. The CDR3 region is CASTLAGGIKETQYF. The CDR3 bases are TGTGCCAGCACCCTAGCGGGGGGCATAAAAGAGACCCAGTACTTC.

The count of this clone is one. The genes are TRBV4-3 and TRBJ2-5; 15 bases fit TRBD2. V was pared by 4 bases and J by 4 bases, with 7 bases of the junction left unmatched. The CDR3 runs 17 residues. From germline, CDR1 is LGHNA and CDR2 YSLEER. In DNA, the CDR3 is TGCGCCAGCAGCCCAGGGACTAGCGGGGGGTATGGAGAGACCCAGTACTTC. Its protein product is CASSPGTSGGYGETQYF.

V and J are TRBV19 and TRBJ1-2, with D perhaps matching TRBD1 (6 bases). The CDR3 loop spans 13 amino acids. Trimming pared 7 bases from V and 4 bases from J, leaving 13 bases between. From germline, CDR1 is LNHDA and CDR2 SQIVND (reference sequence). The CDR3 DNA reads as TGTGCCAGTAAGGTCGCCAGGGGCTATGGCTACACCTTC. Its translation is CASKVARGYGYTF.

V and J are TRBV19 and TRBJ2-3, with D uncertain. V was clipped by 6 bases and J by 0 bases, with 10 bases between them. Germline lookup yields CDR1 LNHDA and CDR2 SQIVND (reference sequence). CDR3 length: 14 amino acids. The CDR3, as DNA: TGTGCCAGTAGACAGTCCACTAGCACAGATACGCAGTATTTT. It encodes CASRQSTSTDTQYF. Together with reference TRBV19 and TRBJ2-3, the CDR3 gives the full variable domain: DGGITQSPKYLFRKEGQNVTLSCEQNLNHDAMYWYRQDPGQGLRLIYYSQIVNDFQKGDIAEGYSVSREKKESFPLTVTSAQKNPTAFYLCASRQSTSTDTQYFGPGTRLTVL.

V usage is TRBV5-5 and J usage is TRBJ2-1; TRBD2 matches 13 bases. V trimming: 4 bases; J trimming: 3 bases; junction bases outside the gene matches: 1. The CDR3 spans 15 residues. Germline V gene data show CDR1 as SGHKS and CDR2 as YYEKEE (reference sequence). The DNA for the CDR3 is TGTGCCAGCAGCCGGACTAGCGGGGGCTACAATGAGCAGTTCTTC. It yields the protein CASSRTSGGYNEQFF.

The rearrangement joins TRBV12-3 or TRBV12-4 to TRBJ1-1; D gene ambiguous. Trimming took off 5 bases at V and 8 bases at J, with 12 bases between the two ends. The CDR3 consists of 12 residues. The CDR3 nucleotides read TGTGCCAGCAGTCGGTTGACTAACGAAGCTTTCTTT. Amino acids: CASSRLTNEAFF.

The J gene is TRBJ1-1, the V gene TRBV18; 7 positions match TRBD1. The CDR3 covers 14 residues. Per the germline V gene, CDR1 is KGHSH and CDR2 is LQKENI. The trim removed 5 bases at V and 5 bases at J, leaving 8 bases unmatched. CDR3 sequence (DNA): TGTGCCAGCTCAATACAGGGGATTAGGACTGAAGCTTTCTTT. Translation: CASSIQGIRTEAFF.

The chain carries TRBV30 and TRBJ2-1; no reliable D call. Germline-derived CDR1 and CDR2 are GTSNPN and SVGIG (reference sequence). CDR3 size: 12 residues. V lost 2 bases and J 8 bases, leaving 10 bases between the germline ends. The CDR3 nucleotides are TGTGCCTGGAGTAGAGATATCCATGAGCAGTTCTTC. As protein: CAWSRDIHEQFF.

The chain couples TRBV7-9 to TRBJ2-4; TRBD2 aligns across 9 bases. The CDR3 length is 14 residues. V lost 7 bases to trimming and J lost 1 base; unmatched junction nucleotides: 2. Germline lookup yields CDR1 SEHNR and CDR2 FQNEAQ (reference sequence). The CDR3 bases are TGTGCCAGCACGAGCGGGGGGGCCAAAAACATTCAGTACTTC. It encodes CASTSGGAKNIQYF. Complete variable domain (other parts from reference TRBV7-9 and TRBJ2-4): DTGVSQNPRHKITKRGQNVTFRCDPISEHNRLYWYRQTLGQGPEFLTYFQNEAQLEKSRLLSDRFSAERPKGSFSTLEIQRTEQGDSAMYLCASTSGGAKNIQYFGAGTRLSVL.

The chain links TRBV6-2 or TRBV6-3 to TRBJ1-1, with no clear D. From germline, CDR1 is MNHEY and CDR2 SVGEGT. The CDR3 covers 14 residues. V lost 6 bases and J lost 3, with 14 bases in between. This CDR3 is CASSLRLEDTEAFF. In DNA, the CDR3 is TGTGCCAGCAGCCTTCGACTTGAGGACACTGAAGCTTTCTTT.

This chain joins TRBV7-2 and TRBJ2-3, with 13 positions matching TRBD2. The CDR3 has 16 residues. Losses at the gene ends were 1 base for V and 5 bases for J; bases not matched to a gene: 3. The germline V gene encodes CDR1 SGHTA and CDR2 FQGNSA. The CDR3 DNA sequence: TGTGCCAGCAGCTTAGTACTAGCGGGGGGGCAAGATACGCAGTATTTT. Translating gives CASSLVLAGGQDTQYF.

This clone was found a few times. The chain carries TRBV4-3 and TRBJ2-1; TRBD2 agrees at 9 bases. From germline, CDR1 is LGHNA and CDR2 YSLEER. CDR3 size: 18 residues. Trimming took 2 bases from V and 6 from J; bases not matched to a gene: 14. The chain's CDR3 is CASSQNIAGANGGNEQFF. The CDR3 nucleotides read TGCGCCAGCAGCCAAAATATAGCGGGGGCTAACGGGGGCAATGAGCAGTTCTTC.

The J gene is TRBJ2-7, the V gene TRBV19; D may be TRBD2 (5 bases). Germline V gene data show CDR1 as LNHDA and CDR2 as SQIVND (reference sequence). The germline V and J ends were trimmed by 6 bases and 1 base, with 13 bases remaining between them. This CDR3 has 14 residues. The CDR3 is CASSPSGSSYEQYF. As DNA, the CDR3 is TGTGCCAGTAGCCCTTCGGGATCTTCCTACGAGCAGTACTTC.